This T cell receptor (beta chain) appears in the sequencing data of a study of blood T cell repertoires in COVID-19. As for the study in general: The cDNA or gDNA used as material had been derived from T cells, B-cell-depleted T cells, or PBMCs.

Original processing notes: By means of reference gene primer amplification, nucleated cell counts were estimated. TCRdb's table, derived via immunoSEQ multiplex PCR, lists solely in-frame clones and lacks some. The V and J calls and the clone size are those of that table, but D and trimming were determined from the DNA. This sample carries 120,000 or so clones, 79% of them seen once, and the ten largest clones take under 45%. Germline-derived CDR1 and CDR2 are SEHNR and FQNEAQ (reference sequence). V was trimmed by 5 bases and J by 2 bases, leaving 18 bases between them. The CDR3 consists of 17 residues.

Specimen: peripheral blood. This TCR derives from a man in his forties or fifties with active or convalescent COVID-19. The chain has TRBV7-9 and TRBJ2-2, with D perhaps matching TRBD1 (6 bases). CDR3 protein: CASSPGVRSYNTGELFF. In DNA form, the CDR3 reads TGTGCCAGCAGCCCAGGGGTGAGGTCGTATAACACCGGGGAGCTGTTTTTT.